The sequence of this T cell receptor beta chain was determined in a study of blood T cell repertoires in COVID-19. Germline V CDR1 and CDR2: KGHDR, SFDVKD. This CDR3 has 15 amino acids. V was clipped by 5 bases and J by 5 bases, with 14 bases between them. The participants were between roughly 18 and 89 years old and came from roughly 24 US areas. Original data processing: Reference gene primer amplification gave nucleated cell count estimates. TCRdb keeps only in-frame clones here, not all; method: immunoSEQ multiplex PCR. V and J calls and clone size follow that table, whereas D and trimming were derived from the DNA. The profile covers fewer than 350,000 clones, with about 90% appearing a single time and around 1.7% taken by the ten largest.

The V and J genes are TRBV24-1 and TRBJ2-2; D perhaps matches TRBD2 (6 bases). The sequence came from a woman aged 18-29 years with acute COVID-19. The specimen was PBMCs or T cells enriched from blood (not recorded which). DNA of the CDR3: TGTGCCACCAGTGGGGGGGAAAGGGGAACCGGGGAGCTGTTTTTT. It codes for CATSGGERGTGELFF.